This T cell receptor beta chain was sequenced for a study of shared clonotypes between healthy human individuals. Study as a whole: There were three CD4 naive, three CD4 memory, two CD8 naive and one CD8 memory plates per donor. Whole-study results and caveats: Larger estimated richness was generally seen in naive subsets than in memory subsets.

Naive CD8 populations comprised CD45RO-negative cells positively selected for CCR7, excluding terminally differentiated effector memory CD45RA+ cells. Replicate sorted-subset PCRs were loaded with approximately 200 ng DNA, tens of thousands of T cell genomes. The authors' processing: Filtering of immunoSEQ junctional sequences could not match full-length read filtering. TCRdb keeps only in-frame clones here, not all; method: immunoSEQ multiplex PCR. Clonal size and the V and J genes are those of that table, whereas D and trimming came from the DNA. The sample lists some 2.1 million clones, approximately 92% occurring once. As for this clone: The antigen is unknown.

The ends were cut back, 3 bases at V and 0 bases at J, with 22 bases in the middle. Germline V gives CDR1 ENHRY, CDR2 SYGVKD. The CDR3 is 19 amino acids. This sequence originates from a man aged 18 to 29 in good health. Some clones in this sample may be carry-over from other donors' samples. The J gene is TRBJ2-3, the V gene TRBV10-3; perhaps D is TRBD1 or TRBD2 (6 bases each). Sequencing input: naive CD8+ T cells from PBMCs. The CDR3 DNA follows: TGTGCCATCAGTGAAAGGGGGGCACTAGATTGGGCTAGCACAGATACGCAGTATTTT. Protein: CAISERGALDWASTDTQYF.